What follows are 13 T cell receptor beta chains derived from one specimen sequenced in a study of blood T cell repertoires in COVID-19. TCRdb's table, derived via immunoSEQ multiplex PCR, lists solely in-frame clones and lacks some. The sample lists about 180,000 clones, approximately 89% occurring once. The sample comprised peripheral blood. All receptors come from a woman aged 25 to 45 with acute or convalescent COVID-19.

The V call is TRBV5-1, the J call TRBJ2-5; no clear D. This CDR3 is 15 amino acids long. The ends were cut back, 3 bases at V and 1 base at J, with 13 bases in the middle. Looked up from germline, CDR1 is SGHRS and CDR2 is YFSETQ. The CDR3 loop is CASSSTLRPQETQYF. CDR3 nucleotides: TGCGCCAGCAGCTCCACACTGAGGCCCCAAGAGACCCAGTACTTC.

The chain recombines TRBV24-1 with TRBJ2-7; D gene ambiguous. The germline V gene encodes CDR1 KGHDR and CDR2 SFDVKD. V lost 0 bases and J 8 bases, leaving 4 bases between the germline ends. The CDR3 covers 11 residues. CDR3 in DNA: TGTGCCACCAGTGATTTGCAAAAGCAGTACTTC. It yields the protein CATSDLQKQYF.

V is TRBV11-2 and J is TRBJ2-1; D is possibly TRBD1 (6 bases). The CDR3 extends over 15 amino acids. Between the trimmed V and J ends, which lost 0 bases and 2 bases, there was a span of 8 bases. CDR1 is SGHAT and CDR2 is FQNNGV in the germline V gene. In nucleotides, the CDR3 is TGTGCCAGCAGCTTAGAACAGGGAACCTACAATGAGCAGTTCTTC. This codes for CASSLEQGTYNEQFF. Using reference TRBV11-2 and TRBJ2-1 for the parts outside the CDR3, the full variable domain is EAGVAQSPRYKIIEKRQSVAFWCNPISGHATLYWYQQILGQGPKLLIQFQNNGVVDDSQLPKDRFSAERLKGVDSTLKIQPAKLEDSAVYLCASSLEQGTYNEQFFGPGTRLTVL.

This clone was seen just once. The chain carries TRBV14 and TRBJ2-1; the D is unclear. The germline gives CDR1 SGHDN, CDR2 FVKESK. V gave up 1 base and J gave up 7 bases, with 8 bases separating them. The CDR3 runs to 13 residues. DNA for the CDR3: TGTGCCAGCAGCCAAGGTCGGAGAAATGAGCAGTTCTTC. It specifies CASSQGRRNEQFF.

The rearrangement uses TRBV5-4 and TRBJ2-7; 7 bases match TRBD2. Germline V gives CDR1 SGHNT, CDR2 YYREEE (reference sequence). This CDR3 is 13 amino acids long. J was trimmed by 6 bases and V by 4 bases; bases with no gene match: 7. In DNA, the CDR3 is TGTGCCAGCAGCGCAGGACTAGGGTTCGAGCAGTACTTC. Translating gives CASSAGLGFEQYF.

The chain recombines TRBV30 with TRBJ1-5, with D possibly being TRBD1 (5 bases). Deletions cut 2 bases from V and 6 bases from J, with 11 bases between. The length of the CDR3 is 13 residues. The V gene's germline CDR1 is GTSNPN and CDR2 SVGIG (reference sequence). The CDR3 sequence is CAWSLSGFQPQHF. The CDR3 DNA reads TGTGCCTGGAGTCTCTCAGGGTTTCAGCCCCAGCATTTT.

The genes are TRBV28 and TRBJ2-2, with TRBD2 matching over 14 bases. CDR1 is MDHEN, CDR2 SYDVKM, per germline. The CDR3 has 14 residues. V dropped 8 bases and J dropped 5; count of bases not matched to a gene: 1. CDR3 sequence: CASRTSGRTGELFF. In DNA form, the CDR3 reads TGTGCCAGCCGGACTAGCGGGAGGACCGGGGAGCTGTTTTTT. The entire variable domain, with the rest obtained from reference TRBV28 and TRBJ2-2, is as follows: DVKVTQSSRYLVKRTGEKVFLECVQDMDHENMFWYRQDPGLGLRLIYFSYDVKMKEKGDIPEGYSVSREKKERFSLILESASTNQTSMYLCASRTSGRTGELFFGEGSRLTVL.

Only one count was recorded for this clone. The rearrangement uses TRBV12-3 or TRBV12-4 and TRBJ2-1; TRBD2 aligns across 9 bases. V lost 10 bases, J lost 5 bases, and 6 bases stayed unmatched. This CDR3 has 13 amino acids. The DNA of the CDR3 is TGTGCCACCCGAGCGGGAGGTCACAATGAGCAGTTCTTC. Translated, it gives CATRAGGHNEQFF.

The chain recombines TRBV2 with TRBJ2-1; TRBD2 might be the D (5 bases). The CDR3 extends over 15 amino acids. Trimming shortened V by 8 bases and J by 2 bases, and 16 bases separated the two germline ends. Looked up from germline, CDR1 is SNHLY and CDR2 is FYNNEI. CDR3 protein: CASRAQRGPYNEQFF. CDR3 in DNA: TGTGCCAGCCGAGCGCAAAGAGGGCCCTACAATGAGCAGTTCTTC.

This clone was picked up a small number of times. The sample carries other DNA sequences with the same CDR3. J is TRBJ1-5 and V is TRBV19, with D possibly matching TRBD1 (6 bases). Trimming stripped 4 bases from V and 5 bases from J, with 9 bases between. CDR1 is LNHDA, CDR2 SQIVND, per germline (reference sequence). The CDR3 is made up of 13 amino acids. The CDR3 coding sequence is TGTGCCAGTAGTACAGGGGTCTATCAGCCCCAGCATTTT. Protein sequence: CASSTGVYQPQHF.

The chain is built from TRBV7-2 and TRBJ1-2; D possibly corresponds to TRBD1 (5 bases). V lost 3 bases and J 6 bases, leaving 20 bases between the germline ends. The germline CDR1 and CDR2 sequences are SGHTA and FQGNSA. This CDR3 comprises 16 residues. The CDR3 sequence: CASSFDPVTGRNGYTF. CDR3 coding DNA: TGTGCCAGCAGCTTCGACCCCGTTACAGGACGTAATGGCTACACCTTC.

This chain connects TRBV2 to TRBJ1-2, with D unclear. V was cut by 8 bases and J by 8 bases, with 21 bases left in between. The CDR3 sequence is 14 residues long. Germline V gene sequence: CDR1 SNHLY, CDR2 FYNNEI. The CDR3 DNA is TGTGCCAGCCGTACCGCGAGTCCCCGAGGCGGCTACACCTTC. Protein product: CASRTASPRGGYTF.

The chain couples TRBV5-1 to TRBJ2-3, with D unresolved. This CDR3 is 16 amino acids long. The V gene lost 0 bases and the J gene lost 6 bases, with 17 bases spanning the gap. Per the germline V gene, CDR1 is SGHRS and CDR2 is YFSETQ. The CDR3 nucleotides are TGCGCCAGCAGCTTGGCGGTGGAGCCAAGTTCCGATACGCAGTATTTT. Translation: CASSLAVEPSSDTQYF. Complete variable domain (other parts from reference TRBV5-1 and TRBJ2-3): KAGVTQTPRYLIKTRGQQVTLSCSPISGHRSVSWYQQTPGQGLQFLFEYFSETQRNKGNFPGRFSGRQFSNSRSEMNVSTLELGDSALYLCASSLAVEPSSDTQYFGPGTRLTVL.